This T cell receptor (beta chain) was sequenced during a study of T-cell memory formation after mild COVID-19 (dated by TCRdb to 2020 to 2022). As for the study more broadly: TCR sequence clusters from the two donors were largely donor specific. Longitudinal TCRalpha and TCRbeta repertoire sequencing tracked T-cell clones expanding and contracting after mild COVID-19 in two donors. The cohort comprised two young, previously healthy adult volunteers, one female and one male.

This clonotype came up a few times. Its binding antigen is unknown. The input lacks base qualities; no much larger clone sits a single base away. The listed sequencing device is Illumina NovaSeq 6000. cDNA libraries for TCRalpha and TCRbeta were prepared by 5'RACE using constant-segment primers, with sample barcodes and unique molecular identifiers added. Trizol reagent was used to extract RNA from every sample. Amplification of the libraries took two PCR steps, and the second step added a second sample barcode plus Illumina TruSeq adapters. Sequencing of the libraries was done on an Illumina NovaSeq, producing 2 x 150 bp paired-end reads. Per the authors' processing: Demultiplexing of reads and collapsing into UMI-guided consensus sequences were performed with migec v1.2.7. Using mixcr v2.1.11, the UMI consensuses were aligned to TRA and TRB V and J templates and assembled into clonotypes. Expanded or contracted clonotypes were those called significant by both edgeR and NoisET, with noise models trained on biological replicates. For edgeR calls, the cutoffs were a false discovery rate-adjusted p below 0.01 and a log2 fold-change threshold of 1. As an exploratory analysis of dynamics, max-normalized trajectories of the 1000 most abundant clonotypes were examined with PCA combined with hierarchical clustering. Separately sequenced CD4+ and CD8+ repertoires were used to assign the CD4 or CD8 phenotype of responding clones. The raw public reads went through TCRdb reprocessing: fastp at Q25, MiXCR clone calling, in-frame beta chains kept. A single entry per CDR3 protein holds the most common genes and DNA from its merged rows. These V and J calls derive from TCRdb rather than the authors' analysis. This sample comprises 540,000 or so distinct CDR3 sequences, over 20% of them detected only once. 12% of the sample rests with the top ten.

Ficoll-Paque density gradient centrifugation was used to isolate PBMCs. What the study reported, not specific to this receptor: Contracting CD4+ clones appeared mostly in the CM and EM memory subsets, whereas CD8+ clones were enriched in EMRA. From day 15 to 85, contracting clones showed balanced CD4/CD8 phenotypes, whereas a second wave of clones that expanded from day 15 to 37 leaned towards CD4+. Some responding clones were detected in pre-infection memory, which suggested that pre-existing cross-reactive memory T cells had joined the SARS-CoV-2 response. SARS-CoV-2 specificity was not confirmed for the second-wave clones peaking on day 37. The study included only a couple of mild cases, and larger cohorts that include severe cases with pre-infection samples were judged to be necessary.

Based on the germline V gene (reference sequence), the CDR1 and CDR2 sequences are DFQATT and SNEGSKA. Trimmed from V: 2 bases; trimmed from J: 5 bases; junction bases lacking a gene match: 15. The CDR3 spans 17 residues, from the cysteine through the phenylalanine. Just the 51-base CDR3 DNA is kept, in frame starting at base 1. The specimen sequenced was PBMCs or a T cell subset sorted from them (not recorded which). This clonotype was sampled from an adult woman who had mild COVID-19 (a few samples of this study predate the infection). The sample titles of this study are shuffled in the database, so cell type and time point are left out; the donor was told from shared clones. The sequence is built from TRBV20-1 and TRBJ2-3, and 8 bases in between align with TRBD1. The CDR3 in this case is CSARPDDRGPSVDTQYF. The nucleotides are TGCAGTGCTAGACCCGACGACAGGGGACCTAGTGTAGATACGCAGTATTTT.